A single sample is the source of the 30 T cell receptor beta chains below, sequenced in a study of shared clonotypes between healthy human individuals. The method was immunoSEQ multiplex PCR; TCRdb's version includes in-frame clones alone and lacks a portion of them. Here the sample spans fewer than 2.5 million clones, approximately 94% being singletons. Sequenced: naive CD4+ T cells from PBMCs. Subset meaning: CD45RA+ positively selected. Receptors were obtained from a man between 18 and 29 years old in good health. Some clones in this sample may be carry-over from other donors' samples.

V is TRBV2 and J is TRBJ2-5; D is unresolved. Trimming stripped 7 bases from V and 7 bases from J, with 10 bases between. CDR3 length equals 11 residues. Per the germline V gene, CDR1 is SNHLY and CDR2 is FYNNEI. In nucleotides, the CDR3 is TGTGCCAGCACCCCGGTGGGGACCCAGTACTTC. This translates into CASTPVGTQYF.

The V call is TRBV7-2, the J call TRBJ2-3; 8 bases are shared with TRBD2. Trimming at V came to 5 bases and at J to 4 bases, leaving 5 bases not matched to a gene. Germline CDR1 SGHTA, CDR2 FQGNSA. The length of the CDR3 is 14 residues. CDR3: CASSRGLGPDTQYF. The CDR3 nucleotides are TGTGCCAGCAGCCGGGGACTAGGTCCAGATACGCAGTATTTT.

This chain's CDR3 is CASSPPNQYEQYF. Here the CDR3 DNA reads TGTGCCAGCTCACCACCAAACCAATACGAGCAGTACTTC. The gene calls are TRBV18 and TRBJ2-7; D unclear. The CDR3 runs 13 residues. The ends were cut back, 0 bases at V and 4 bases at J, with 7 bases in the middle. Looked up from germline, CDR1 is KGHSH and CDR2 is LQKENI.

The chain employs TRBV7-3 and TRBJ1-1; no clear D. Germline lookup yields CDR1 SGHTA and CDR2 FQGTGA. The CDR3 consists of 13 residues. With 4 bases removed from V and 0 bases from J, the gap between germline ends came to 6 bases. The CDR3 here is CASSSLMNTEAFF. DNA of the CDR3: TGTGCCAGCAGCTCACTAATGAACACTGAAGCTTTCTTT. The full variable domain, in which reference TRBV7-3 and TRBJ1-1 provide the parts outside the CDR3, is GAGVSQTPSNKVTEKGKYVELRCDPISGHTALYWYRQSLGQGPEFLIYFQGTGAADDSGLPNDRFFAVRPEGSVSTLKIQRTERGDSAVYLCASSSLMNTEAFFGQGTRLTVV.

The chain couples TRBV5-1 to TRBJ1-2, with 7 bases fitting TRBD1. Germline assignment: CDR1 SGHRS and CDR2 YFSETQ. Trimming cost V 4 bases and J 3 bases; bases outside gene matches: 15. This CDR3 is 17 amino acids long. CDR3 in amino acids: CASSLRASPGQYYGYTF. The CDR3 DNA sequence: TGCGCCAGCAGCCTACGAGCGTCTCCGGGACAGTACTATGGCTACACCTTC.

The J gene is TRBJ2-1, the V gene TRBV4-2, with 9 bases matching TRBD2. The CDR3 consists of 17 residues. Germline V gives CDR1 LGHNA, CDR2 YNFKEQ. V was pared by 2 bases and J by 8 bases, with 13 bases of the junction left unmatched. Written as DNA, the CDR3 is TGTGCCAGCAGCCAAAGATCTATGGCGGGAGGGCCTCATGAGCAGTTCTTC. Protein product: CASSQRSMAGGPHEQFF.

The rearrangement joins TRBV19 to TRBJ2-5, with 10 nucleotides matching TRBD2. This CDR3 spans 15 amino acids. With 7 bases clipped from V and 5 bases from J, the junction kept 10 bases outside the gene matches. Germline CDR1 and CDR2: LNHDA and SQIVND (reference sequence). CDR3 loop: CASNPSGSNWETQYF. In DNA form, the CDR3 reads TGTGCCAGTAATCCTAGCGGGAGTAATTGGGAGACCCAGTACTTC.

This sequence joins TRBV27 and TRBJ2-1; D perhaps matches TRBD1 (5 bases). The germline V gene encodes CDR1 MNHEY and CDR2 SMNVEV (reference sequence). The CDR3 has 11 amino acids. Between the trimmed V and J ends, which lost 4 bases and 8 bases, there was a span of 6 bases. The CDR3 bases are TGTGCCAGCAGTTCCAGGGATGAGCAGTTCTTC. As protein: CASSSRDEQFF.

For the CDR3, the DNA is TGTGCCAGCTCAACCGGGACATCCTTCGCCCAGTTCTTC. Residues: CASSTGTSFAQFF. The chain carries TRBV18 and TRBJ2-1; the D gene is possibly TRBD1 (6 bases). The CDR3 spans 13 residues. Trimming took off 5 bases at V and 13 bases at J, with 18 bases between the two ends. Germline loops: CDR1 KGHSH, CDR2 LQKENI.

DNA of the CDR3: TGTGCCAGCAGTGAGACAGGGTCTAGCTCCTACGAGCAGTACTTC. Amino acid sequence: CASSETGSSSYEQYF. The chain combines TRBV2 with TRBJ2-7; 7 nucleotides line up with TRBD1. Germline CDR1 is SNHLY and CDR2 is FYNNEI. CDR3 length equals 15 residues. Trimming removed 3 bases from V and 0 bases from J; junction bases left unmatched: 5.

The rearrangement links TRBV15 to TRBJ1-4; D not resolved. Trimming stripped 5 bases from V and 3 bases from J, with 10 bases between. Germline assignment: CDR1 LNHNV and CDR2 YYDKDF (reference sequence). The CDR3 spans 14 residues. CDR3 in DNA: TGTGCCACCAGCGACGGTTGGTCTAATGAAAAACTGTTTTTT. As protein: CATSDGWSNEKLFF. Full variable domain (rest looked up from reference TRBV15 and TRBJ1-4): DAMVIQNPRYQVTQFGKPVTLSCSQTLNHNVMYWYQQKSSQAPKLLFHYYDKDFNNEADTPDNFQSRRPNTSFCFLDIRSPGLGDTAMYLCATSDGWSNEKLFFGSGTQLSVL.

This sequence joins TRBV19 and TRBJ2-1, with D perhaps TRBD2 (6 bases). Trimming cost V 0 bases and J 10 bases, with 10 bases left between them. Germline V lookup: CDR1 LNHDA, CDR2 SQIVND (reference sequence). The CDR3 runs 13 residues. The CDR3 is CASSIDLGGEQFF. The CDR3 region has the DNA TGTGCCAGTAGTATAGATCTGGGAGGAGAGCAGTTCTTC.

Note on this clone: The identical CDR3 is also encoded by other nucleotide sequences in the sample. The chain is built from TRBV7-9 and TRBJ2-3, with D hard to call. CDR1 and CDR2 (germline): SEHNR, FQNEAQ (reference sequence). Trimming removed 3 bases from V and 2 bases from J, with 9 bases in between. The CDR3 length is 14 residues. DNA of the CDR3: TGTGCCAGCAGCTTGTCGGCATACACAGATACGCAGTATTTT. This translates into CASSLSAYTDTQYF.

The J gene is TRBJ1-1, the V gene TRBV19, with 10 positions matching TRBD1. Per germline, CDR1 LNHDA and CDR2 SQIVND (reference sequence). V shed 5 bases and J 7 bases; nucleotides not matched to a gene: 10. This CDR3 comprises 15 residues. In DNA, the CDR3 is TGTGCCAGTAGTTTCCTGACAGGGGGCTCGAGTGAAGCTTTCTTT. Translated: CASSFLTGGSSEAFF. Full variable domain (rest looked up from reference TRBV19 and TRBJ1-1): DGGITQSPKYLFRKEGQNVTLSCEQNLNHDAMYWYRQDPGQGLRLIYYSQIVNDFQKGDIAEGYSVSREKKESFPLTVTSAQKNPTAFYLCASSFLTGGSSEAFFGQGTRLTVV.

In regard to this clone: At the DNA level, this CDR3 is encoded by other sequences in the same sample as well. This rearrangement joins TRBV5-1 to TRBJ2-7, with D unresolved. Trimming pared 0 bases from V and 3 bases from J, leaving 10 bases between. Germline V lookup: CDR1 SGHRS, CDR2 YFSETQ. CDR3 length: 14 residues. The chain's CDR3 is CASSLVAGSYEQYF. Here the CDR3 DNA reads TGCGCCAGCAGCTTGGTGGCTGGCAGCTACGAGCAGTACTTC.

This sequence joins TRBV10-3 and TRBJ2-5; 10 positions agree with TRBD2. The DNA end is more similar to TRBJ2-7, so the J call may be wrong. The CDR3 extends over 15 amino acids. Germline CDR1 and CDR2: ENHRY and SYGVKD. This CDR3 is CAINAIAGGAYEQYF. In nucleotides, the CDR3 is TGTGCCATCAACGCTATAGCGGGAGGCGCCTACGAGCAGTACTTC.

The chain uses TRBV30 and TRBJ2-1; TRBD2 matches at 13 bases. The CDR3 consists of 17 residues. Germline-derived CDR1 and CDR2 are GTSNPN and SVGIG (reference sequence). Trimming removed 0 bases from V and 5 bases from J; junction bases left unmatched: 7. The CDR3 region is CAWSVNLGTSGNNEQFF. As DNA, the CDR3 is TGTGCCTGGAGTGTAAACCTAGGGACTAGCGGGAACAATGAGCAGTTCTTC.

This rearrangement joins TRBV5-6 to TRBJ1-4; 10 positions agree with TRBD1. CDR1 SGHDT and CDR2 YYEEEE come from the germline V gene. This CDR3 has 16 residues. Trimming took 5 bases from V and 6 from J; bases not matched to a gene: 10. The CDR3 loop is CASSSGTGERHEKLFF. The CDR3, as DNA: TGTGCCAGCAGTTCCGGGACAGGGGAAAGGCATGAAAAACTGTTTTTT.

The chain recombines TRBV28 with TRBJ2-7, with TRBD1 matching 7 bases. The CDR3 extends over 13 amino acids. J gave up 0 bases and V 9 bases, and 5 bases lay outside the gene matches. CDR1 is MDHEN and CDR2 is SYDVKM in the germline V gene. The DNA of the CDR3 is TGTGCCAGTCTAAGGGACAGCTCCTACGAGCAGTACTTC. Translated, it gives CASLRDSSYEQYF.

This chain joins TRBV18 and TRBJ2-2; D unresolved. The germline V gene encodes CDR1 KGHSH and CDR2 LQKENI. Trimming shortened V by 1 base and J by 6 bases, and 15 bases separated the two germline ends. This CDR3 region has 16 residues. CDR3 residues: CASSPLTRLIPGELFF. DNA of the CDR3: TGTGCCAGCTCACCACTAACCCGGTTGATACCCGGGGAGCTGTTTTTT.

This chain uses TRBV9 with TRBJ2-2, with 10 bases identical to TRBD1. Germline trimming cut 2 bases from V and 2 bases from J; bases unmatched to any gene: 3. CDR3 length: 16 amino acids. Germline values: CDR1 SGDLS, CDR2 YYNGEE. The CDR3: CASSVTGGLNTGELFF. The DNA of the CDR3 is TGTGCCAGCAGCGTGACAGGGGGCTTAAACACCGGGGAGCTGTTTTTT.

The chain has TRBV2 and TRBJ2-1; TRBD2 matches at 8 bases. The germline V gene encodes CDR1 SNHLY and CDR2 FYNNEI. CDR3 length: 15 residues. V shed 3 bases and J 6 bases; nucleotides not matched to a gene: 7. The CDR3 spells CASSDPAAGVNEQFF. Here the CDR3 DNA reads TGTGCCAGCAGTGATCCGGCAGCGGGAGTCAATGAGCAGTTCTTC. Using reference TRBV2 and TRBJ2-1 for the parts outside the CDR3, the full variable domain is EPEVTQTPSHQVTQMGQEVILRCVPISNHLYFYWYRQILGQKVEFLVSFYNNEISEKSEIFDDQFSVERPDGSNFTLKIRSTKLEDSAMYFCASSDPAAGVNEQFFGPGTRLTVL.

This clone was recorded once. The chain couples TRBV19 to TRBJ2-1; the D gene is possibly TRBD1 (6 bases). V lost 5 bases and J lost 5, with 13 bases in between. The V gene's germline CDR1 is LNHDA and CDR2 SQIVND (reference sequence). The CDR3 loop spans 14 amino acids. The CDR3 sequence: CASSVDWGHNEQFF. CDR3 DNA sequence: TGTGCCAGTAGTGTCGACTGGGGGCACAATGAGCAGTTCTTC.

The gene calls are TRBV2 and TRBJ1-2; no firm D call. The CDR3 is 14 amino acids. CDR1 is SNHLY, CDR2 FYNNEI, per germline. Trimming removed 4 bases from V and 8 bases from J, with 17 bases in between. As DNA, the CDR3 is TGTGCCAGCAGTGCATATTTAGGGCCCACAGGCTACACCTTC. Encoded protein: CASSAYLGPTGYTF.

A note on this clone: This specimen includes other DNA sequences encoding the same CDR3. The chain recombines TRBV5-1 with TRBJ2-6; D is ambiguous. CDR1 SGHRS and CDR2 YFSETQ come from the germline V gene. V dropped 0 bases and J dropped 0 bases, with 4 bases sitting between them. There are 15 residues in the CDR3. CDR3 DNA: TGCGCCAGCAGCTTGGCTGGCTCTGGGGCCAACGTCCTGACTTTC. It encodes CASSLAGSGANVLTF.

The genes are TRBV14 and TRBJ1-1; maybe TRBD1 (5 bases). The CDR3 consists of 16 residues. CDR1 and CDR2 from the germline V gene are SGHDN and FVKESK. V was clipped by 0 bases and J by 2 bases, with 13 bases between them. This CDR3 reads CASSQDWGRANTEAFF. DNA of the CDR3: TGTGCCAGCAGCCAAGATTGGGGCAGGGCAAACACTGAAGCTTTCTTT.

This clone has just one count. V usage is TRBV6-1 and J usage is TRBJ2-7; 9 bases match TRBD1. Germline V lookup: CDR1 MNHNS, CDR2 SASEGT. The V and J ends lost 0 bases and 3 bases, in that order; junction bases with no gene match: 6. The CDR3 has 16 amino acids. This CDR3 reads CASSEAPGQGFYEQYF. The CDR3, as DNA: TGTGCCAGCAGTGAAGCGCCTGGACAGGGGTTCTACGAGCAGTACTTC.

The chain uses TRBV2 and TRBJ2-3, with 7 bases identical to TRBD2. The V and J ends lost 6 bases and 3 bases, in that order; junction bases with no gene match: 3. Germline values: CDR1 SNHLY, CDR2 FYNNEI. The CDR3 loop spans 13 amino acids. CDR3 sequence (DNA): TGTGCCAGCAGCGATAGCGGGACAGATACGCAGTATTTT. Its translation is CASSDSGTDTQYF.

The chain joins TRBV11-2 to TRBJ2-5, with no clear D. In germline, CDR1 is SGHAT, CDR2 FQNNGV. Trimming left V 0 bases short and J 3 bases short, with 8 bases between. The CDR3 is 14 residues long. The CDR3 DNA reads TGTGCCAGCAGCTTAGATGGCGGTGAAGAGACCCAGTACTTC. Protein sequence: CASSLDGGEETQYF. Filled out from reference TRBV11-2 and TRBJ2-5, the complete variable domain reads EAGVAQSPRYKIIEKRQSVAFWCNPISGHATLYWYQQILGQGPKLLIQFQNNGVVDDSQLPKDRFSAERLKGVDSTLKIQPAKLEDSAVYLCASSLDGGEETQYFGPGTRLLVL.

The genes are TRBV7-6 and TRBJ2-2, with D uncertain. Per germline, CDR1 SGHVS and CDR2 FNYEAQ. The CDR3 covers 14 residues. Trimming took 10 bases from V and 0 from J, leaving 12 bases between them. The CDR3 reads CAIKKGANTGELFF. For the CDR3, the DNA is TGTGCCATAAAAAAGGGCGCGAACACCGGGGAGCTGTTTTTT. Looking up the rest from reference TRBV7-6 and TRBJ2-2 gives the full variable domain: GAGVSQSPRYKVTKRGQDVALRCDPISGHVSLYWYRQALGQGPEFLTYFNYEAQQDKSGLPNDRFSAERPEGSISTLTIQRTEQRDSAMYRCAIKKGANTGELFFGEGSRLTVL.